One sample yielded the 12 T cell receptor beta chains listed below, sequenced in a study of blood T cell repertoires in COVID-19. Profiled with immunoSEQ multiplex PCR; TCRdb holds only in-frame clones, not every one. Of more than 250,000 clones in the sample, 88% are singletons; the top ten hold 0.7%. Sequenced: peripheral blood. The receptors shown here come from a human donor in a cohort sampled during active COVID-19.

The chain recombines TRBV13 with TRBJ1-1; D gene unclear. This CDR3 has 13 residues. V shed 7 bases and J shed 4 bases, with 13 bases lying between them. CDR1 PRHDT and CDR2 FYEKMQ come from the germline V gene (reference sequence). The CDR3 DNA is TGTGCCAGCACGATCCCGAGTGGCACTGAAGCTTTCTTT. Translating it yields CASTIPSGTEAFF.

This chain connects TRBV4-3 to TRBJ1-2, with D maybe TRBD1 (5 bases). Germline V gene data show CDR1 as LGHNA and CDR2 as YSLEER. The germline V and J ends were trimmed by 2 bases and 3 bases, with 7 bases remaining between them. This CDR3 region has 13 residues. The CDR3 sequence is CASSQQQDYGYTF. The CDR3 nucleotides are TGCGCCAGCAGCCAACAACAGGACTATGGCTACACCTTC.

CDR3 residues: CAWSVQEGTNEKLFF. CDR3 nucleotides: TGTGCCTGGAGTGTACAGGAGGGGACGAATGAAAAACTGTTTTTT. The J gene is TRBJ1-4, the V gene TRBV30, with a tentative D call TRBD1 (5 bases). Per the germline V gene, CDR1 is GTSNPN and CDR2 is SVGIG (reference sequence). Trimming stripped 0 bases from V and 5 bases from J, with 13 bases between. This CDR3 has 15 amino acids.

This chain links TRBV19 with TRBJ1-2; D gene unclear. The CDR3 has 11 residues. Germline CDR1 LNHDA, CDR2 SQIVND (reference sequence). V dropped 9 bases and J dropped 4 bases, with 9 bases sitting between them. In nucleotides, the CDR3 is TGTGCCAGCCGGGAGAGCTATGGCTACACCTTC. As protein: CASRESYGYTF.

The rearrangement joins TRBV6-6 to TRBJ2-7; TRBD1 is a possible D gene (6 bases). The germline V and J ends were trimmed by 5 bases and 7 bases, with 18 bases remaining between them. Per germline, CDR1 MNHNY and CDR2 SVGAGI (reference sequence). The CDR3 runs 14 residues. The CDR3, as DNA: TGTGCCAGCAGTACCAAGACAGGCCGCCCGGAGCAGTACTTC. Encoded protein: CASSTKTGRPEQYF.

The J gene is TRBJ2-5, the V gene TRBV6-2 or TRBV6-3; 16 bases agree with TRBD2. V dropped 5 bases and J dropped 4; count of bases not matched to a gene: 7. The CDR3 has 17 amino acids. From germline, CDR1 is MNHEY and CDR2 SVGEGT. The CDR3 region has the DNA TGTGCCAGCAGTCCCGGGACTAGCGGGGGGGCCGGAGAGACCCAGTACTTC. Protein: CASSPGTSGGAGETQYF.

The rearrangement joins TRBV29-1 to TRBJ2-7; 8 bases align to TRBD1. From germline, CDR1 is SQVTM and CDR2 ANQGSEA. There are 14 residues in the CDR3. After removal of 7 bases from V and 3 bases from J, the junction contained 11 bases not matched to a gene. The DNA for the CDR3 is TGCAGCGCGATGACAGGGGCCTCGGGCTACGAGCAGTACTTC. The encoded protein is CSAMTGASGYEQYF.

V and J are TRBV6-2 or TRBV6-3 and TRBJ1-1; D is perhaps TRBD1 (5 bases). Germline-derived CDR1 and CDR2 are MNHEY and SVGEGT. CDR3 size: 13 residues. The V end was cut by 6 bases, the J end by 1 base, with 9 bases between. CDR3 coding DNA: TGTGCCAGCAGCCGACAGCAGAACACTGAAGCTTTCTTT. As protein: CASSRQQNTEAFF.

The chain has TRBV7-2 and TRBJ1-1; D ambiguous. Trimming cost V 5 bases and J 1 base, with 14 bases left between them. The CDR3 consists of 15 residues. Germline CDR1 and CDR2: SGHTA and FQGNSA. The DNA of the CDR3 is TGTGCCAGCAGCCCCCGACCGCGGCAGAACACTGAAGCTTTCTTT. Protein product: CASSPRPRQNTEAFF.

The J gene is TRBJ2-4, the V gene TRBV4-2, with 7 bases lining up with TRBD2. Germline V gene lookup returns CDR1 LGHNA and CDR2 YNFKEQ. Losses at the gene ends were 0 bases for V and 9 bases for J; bases not matched to a gene: 17. CDR3 length equals 18 residues. The DNA for the CDR3 is TGTGCCAGCAGCCAAGACTCGGGGGGAGGGCCGGAAAAGGGCATTCAGTACTTC. It codes for CASSQDSGGGPEKGIQYF.

This rearrangement joins TRBV10-3 to TRBJ1-1; possible D gene TRBD1, 6 bases. Germline loops: CDR1 ENHRY, CDR2 SYGVKD. The CDR3 has 13 residues. The ends were cut back, 6 bases at V and 5 bases at J, with 13 bases in the middle. The CDR3 nucleotides read TGTGCCATCAGGACAGGTCTGGGTACTGAAGCTTTCTTT. It translates to CAIRTGLGTEAFF.

The genes are TRBV6-5 and TRBJ2-7, with 7 positions matching TRBD1. The CDR3 has 13 amino acids. Unmatched junction bases numbered 7, after V lost 5 bases and J lost 6 bases. Germline V gene data show CDR1 as MNHEY and CDR2 as SVGAGI. CDR3 region: CASSPDRSSEQYF. The DNA for the CDR3 is TGTGCCAGCAGTCCGGACAGGAGTTCCGAGCAGTACTTC.